This T cell receptor (beta chain) emerged from a study of beta chain features in type 1 diabetes. General study findings and limits: Significant though moderate, a shortening of TCRB CDR3s appeared in all four CD4+ subsets of Type 1 diabetes patients. Equally in patients and controls, PCR might preferentially amplify shorter templates. The naive, central memory and Treg TCRB repertoires of patients appeared to be more similar to one another than those of healthy donors. Lower insertion and higher deletion counts appeared at VDJ junctions in type 1 diabetes patients.

Sorting that relied on CD45RO/CCR7/CD25/CD127/CD95/CD27 yielded CD4+ naive, central memory, regulatory and stem cell-like memory cells. Reverse transcription of all isolated RNA meant that expressed TCRB transcripts were sequenced. Clones were sequenced by immunoSEQ multiplex PCR, and TCRdb holds only the in-frame ones, with some missing. The table has 640,000 or so clones, roughly an eighth seen once. As regards this clone: What it recognizes is unknown.

The sequence was obtained from a man between 18 and 35 years old with type 1 diabetes. Sequencing was done on a sample of naive CD4+ T cells from blood.

CDR3 sequence: CASSHVRGPEQYF. The CDR3 bases are TGCGCCAGCAGCCACGTGAGGGGACCCGAGCAGTACTTC. The genes are TRBV4-3 and TRBJ2-7; the D gene could be TRBD1 or TRBD2 (5 bases each). The CDR3 sequence is 13 residues long. With 3 bases removed from V and 6 bases from J, the gap between germline ends came to 12 bases. Germline CDR1 reads LGHNA; CDR2 reads YSLEER.